This T cell receptor beta chain emerged from a study of T cell responses to AZD1222 COVID-19 vaccine (dated by TCRdb to about 2021). With regard to the full study: Because spike-specific TCR depth and breadth did not differ between the two schedules, AZD1222 recipients who got a second dose at roughly 4 weeks were pooled with those who got a second dose at roughly 12 weeks. Trial participants were enrolled by age into subgroups of 18-55, 56-69 and 70-plus years, and 148, 28 and 57 TCR-sequenced participants, respectively, were included in these subgroups. A total of approximately 250 trial participants underwent TCR sequencing, of whom more than 200 had received two doses of AZD1222 and around 26 had received two doses of the MenACWY control vaccine.

Comments on this clone: Its antigen is unknown. No much larger clone is present one base from it, and per-base qualities are unavailable.

In the paper's terms, the time point label means: baseline before first vaccination. Vaccinee samples came from UK trials COV001 and COV002, including a single-blind randomized controlled phase 2/3 trial of AZD1222 (ChAdOx1 nCoV-19) in healthy adults. For TCRbeta chain sequencing, PBMC samples were collected from trial participants at day 0 and at day 28 after the second dose. The CDR3 regions of human TCRbeta chains were analyzed by immunosequencing. The original methods were these. TCRs in the repertoires were matched against a reference library of SARS-CoV-2-specific TCRs that had been generated with the MIRA antigen-specificity platform. Breadth was defined as the fraction of unique TCRs that were SARS-CoV-2-associated. Depth was defined as the fraction of total T cells that were SARS-CoV-2-associated. Each spike-specific TCR was assigned to its reactive spike region and to a CD4 or CD8 class using the MIRA data. Log10-transformed breadth and depth values were compared by one-way ANOVA with Sidak's multiple comparisons tests. The clones in this table, taken by TCRdb from immuneACCESS, are in-frame only. Not every clone is retained; where verified, under half of the shortfall comes from an unresolved V gene, and the cause of the rest is unknown. V, J and clone size are those of that table, while D and trimming were read from the DNA. This sample holds approximately 110,000 clones; about 91% were observed only once. 4.5% to 5% of the sample comes from the top ten.

Beyond this particular receptor, the publication reports: The whole spike protein was spanned by vaccine-associated CD4 TCRs, and dominant responses were seen in regions 160-218 and 743-854. Nearly half of unique spike-specific TCRs reportedly recognized epitopes outside regions mutated in the B.1.351 and B.1.1.7 variants. Most participants were white British and females outnumbered males, and the authors suggested that clonal diversity may have been underestimated. Conclusions about previously exposed vaccinees are limited because only 5 or 6 AZD1222 recipients were SARS-CoV-2 seropositive at baseline. The 56-69-year group was small, and its depth increase did not reach significance, likely because of low power. After two AZD1222 doses, spike-specific TCR breadth and depth were significantly higher than at day 0 and than in MenACWY recipients. Because no day 14 peak-response samples were available, the repertoires could be characterized only after the peak T cell response.

V is reduced by 5 bases and J by 3 bases, leaving a spacing of 11 bases between them. Looking up the germline V gene yields CDR1 MNHEY and CDR2 SVGEGT. From the cysteine through the phenylalanine, the CDR3 covers 14 amino acids. Just the 42-base CDR3 DNA is kept, in frame starting at base 1. The sequence was obtained from an adult in good health. The chain joins TRBV6-2 or TRBV6-3 to TRBJ1-5; a confident D gene designation cannot be given. This material consisted of peripheral blood, taken on day 0 of AZD1222 vaccination. The DNA is as follows: TGTGCCAGCAGTAAGGAGAACACCAATCAGCCCCAGCATTTT. The encoded protein is CASSKENTNQPQHF.